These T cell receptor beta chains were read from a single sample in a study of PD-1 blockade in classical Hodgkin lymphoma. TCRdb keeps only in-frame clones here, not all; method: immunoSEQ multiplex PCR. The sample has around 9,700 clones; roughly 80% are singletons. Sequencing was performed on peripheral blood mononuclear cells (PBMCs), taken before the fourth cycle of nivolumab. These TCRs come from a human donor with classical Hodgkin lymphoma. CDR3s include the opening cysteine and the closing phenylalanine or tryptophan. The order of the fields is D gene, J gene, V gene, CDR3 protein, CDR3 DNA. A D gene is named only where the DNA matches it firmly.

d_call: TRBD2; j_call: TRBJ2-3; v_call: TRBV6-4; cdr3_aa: CASSGGTSGGTDTQYF; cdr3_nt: TGTGCCAGCAGTGGCGGGACTAGCGGAGGCACAGATACGCAGTATTTT
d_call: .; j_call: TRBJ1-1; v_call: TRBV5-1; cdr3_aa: CASSLEGWYTEAFF; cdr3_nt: TGCGCCAGCAGCTTGGAGGGGTGGTACACTGAAGCTTTCTTT
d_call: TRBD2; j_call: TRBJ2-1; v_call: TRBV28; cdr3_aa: CASSLEAGEPYNEQFF; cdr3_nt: TGTGCCAGCAGTTTGGAAGCGGGAGAGCCTTACAATGAGCAGTTCTTC
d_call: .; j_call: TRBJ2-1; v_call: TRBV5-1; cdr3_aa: CASSLTPRKFNEQFF; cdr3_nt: TGCGCCAGCAGCTTGACTCCTAGAAAATTCAATGAGCAGTTCTTC
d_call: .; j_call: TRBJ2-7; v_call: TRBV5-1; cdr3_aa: CASRGDIQGTYEQYF; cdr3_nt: TGCGCCAGCAGGGGTGATATCCAGGGAACCTACGAGCAGTACTTC
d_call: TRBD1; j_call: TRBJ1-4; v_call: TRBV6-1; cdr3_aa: CASSESGQGANEKLFF; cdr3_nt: TGTGCCAGCAGTGAATCGGGACAGGGGGCTAATGAAAAACTGTTTTTT
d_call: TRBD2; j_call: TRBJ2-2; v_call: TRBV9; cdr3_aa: CASSVLTGGPFTGELFF; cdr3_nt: TGTGCCAGCAGCGTACTAACGGGAGGGCCGTTCACCGGGGAGCTGTTTTTT
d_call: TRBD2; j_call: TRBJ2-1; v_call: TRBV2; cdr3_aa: CASRLGGGWYEQFF; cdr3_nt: TGTGCCAGCAGGTTGGGCGGGGGGTGGTATGAGCAGTTCTTC
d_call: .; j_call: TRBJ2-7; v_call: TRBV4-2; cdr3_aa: CASSQESGQREQYF; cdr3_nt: TGTGCCAGCAGCCAAGAATCGGGGCAGAGGGAGCAGTACTTC
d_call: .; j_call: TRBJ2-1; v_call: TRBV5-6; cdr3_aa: CASSFGFEQFF; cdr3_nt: TGTGCCAGCAGCTTTGGGTTTGAGCAGTTCTTC
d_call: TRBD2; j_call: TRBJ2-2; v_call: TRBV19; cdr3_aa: CASSLSSGTNTGELFF; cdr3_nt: TGTGCCAGTAGCCTTTCTAGCGGGACGAACACCGGGGAGCTGTTTTTT
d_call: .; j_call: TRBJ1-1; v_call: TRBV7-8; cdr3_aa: CASSLGASGSSEAFF; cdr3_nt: TGTGCCAGCAGCTTAGGGGCTTCGGGAAGCTCTGAAGCTTTCTTT
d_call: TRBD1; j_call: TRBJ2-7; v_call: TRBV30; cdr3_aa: CAWSDLTGLGKQYF; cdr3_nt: TGTGCCTGGAGCGATCTGACAGGGTTGGGGAAGCAGTACTTC
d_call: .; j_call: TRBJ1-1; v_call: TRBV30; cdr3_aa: CAWSVRQGIGANTEAFF; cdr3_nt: TGTGCCTGGAGTGTAAGGCAGGGAATAGGGGCGAACACTGAAGCTTTCTTT
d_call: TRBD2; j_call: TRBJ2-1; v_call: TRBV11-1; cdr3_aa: CASSFSRASGTLYNEQFF; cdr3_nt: TGTGCCAGCAGCTTTAGTAGGGCTAGCGGGACCCTATACAATGAGCAGTTCTTC
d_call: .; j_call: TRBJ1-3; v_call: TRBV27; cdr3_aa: CASSLGGSGNTIYF; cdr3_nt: TGTGCCAGCAGTTTAGGGGGCTCTGGAAACACCATATATTTT
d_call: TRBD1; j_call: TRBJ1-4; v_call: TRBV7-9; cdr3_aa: CASSLTGGGEKLFF; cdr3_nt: TGTGCCAGCAGCCTCACAGGGGGAGGTGAAAAACTGTTTTTT
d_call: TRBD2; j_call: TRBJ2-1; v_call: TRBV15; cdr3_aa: CATSSKWGPGLGYNEQFF; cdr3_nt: TGTGCCACCAGCAGCAAATGGGGCCCGGGACTAGGCTACAATGAGCAGTTCTTC
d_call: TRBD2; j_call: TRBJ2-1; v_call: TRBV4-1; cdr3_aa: CASSQGPGLAGQFGYNEQFF; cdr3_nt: TGCGCCAGCAGCCAGGGTCCCGGGCTAGCGGGGCAGTTCGGGTACAATGAGCAGTTCTTC
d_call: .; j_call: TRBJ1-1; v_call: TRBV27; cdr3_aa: CASIPDGFRRNTEAFF; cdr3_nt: TGTGCCAGCATCCCCGACGGGTTCCGAAGGAACACTGAAGCTTTCTTT
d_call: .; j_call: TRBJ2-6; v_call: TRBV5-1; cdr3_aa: CASSELDFSGANVLTF; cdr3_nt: TGCGCCAGCAGCGAGCTCGACTTTTCTGGGGCCAACGTCCTGACTTTC
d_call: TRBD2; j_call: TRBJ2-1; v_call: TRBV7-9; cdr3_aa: CASSGRAFNEQFF; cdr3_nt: TGTGCCAGCAGCGGGAGGGCATTCAATGAGCAGTTCTTC
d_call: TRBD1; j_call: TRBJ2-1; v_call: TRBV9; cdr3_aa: CASSVAGTEVYNEQFF; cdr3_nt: TGTGCCAGCAGCGTAGCAGGGACAGAGGTTTACAATGAGCAGTTCTTC
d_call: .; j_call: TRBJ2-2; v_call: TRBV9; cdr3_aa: CASSPRGTAKTGELFF; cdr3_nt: TGTGCCAGCAGCCCTCGGGGGACAGCTAAGACCGGGGAGCTGTTTTTT
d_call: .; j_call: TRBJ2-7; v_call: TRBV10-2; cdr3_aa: CASSEGQFYEQYF; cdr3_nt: TGCGCCAGCAGTGAGGGACAGTTCTACGAGCAGTACTTC
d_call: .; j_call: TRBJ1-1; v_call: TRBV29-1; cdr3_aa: CSVGFGNMNTEAFF; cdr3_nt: TGCAGCGTTGGGTTTGGCAACATGAACACTGAAGCTTTCTTT